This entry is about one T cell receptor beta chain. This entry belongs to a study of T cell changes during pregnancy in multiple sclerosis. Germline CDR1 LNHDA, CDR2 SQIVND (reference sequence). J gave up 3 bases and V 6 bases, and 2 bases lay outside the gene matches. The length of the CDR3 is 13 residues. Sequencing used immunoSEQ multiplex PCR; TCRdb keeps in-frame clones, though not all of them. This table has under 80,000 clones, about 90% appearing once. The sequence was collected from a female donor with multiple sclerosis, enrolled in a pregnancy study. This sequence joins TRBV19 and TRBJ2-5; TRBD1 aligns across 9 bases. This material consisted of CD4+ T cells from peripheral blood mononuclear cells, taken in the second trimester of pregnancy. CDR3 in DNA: TGTGCCAGTAGAAGACAGGGGGAAGAGACCCAGTACTTC. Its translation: CASRRQGEETQYF.